The 31 T cell receptor beta chains listed next were all sequenced from one sample in a study of blood T cells in healthy people across ages (dated by TCRdb to the mid-2010s). The library came from 5' RACE. This sample was sequenced with an Illumina HiSeq 2500. The second PCR ran for about 6 to 11 cycles and used a J-beta primer mix along with a sample-barcoded 5' primer. Using fastp at Q25 and MiXCR, TCRdb reprocessed the public reads and kept productive beta chains. Identical CDR3 proteins give one entry, which carries the most common genes and DNA. The sample table contains approximately 680,000 distinct CDR3 sequences; only one count was recorded for approximately 31% of them. The ten most abundant clones make up over 15% of the sample. The sequenced sample was blood. Source of these receptors: a woman of 80 years or more in good health. Donor details come from another sample of the same person, matched by shared clones.

This clonotype was recorded at least ten times. This sequence joins TRBV5-6 and TRBJ2-7, with TRBD1 as a possible D gene (5 bases). Trimming left V 0 bases short and J 2 bases short, with 6 bases between. Germline assignment: CDR1 SGHDT and CDR2 YYEEEE. This CDR3 is 13 amino acids long. The CDR3 protein is CASSLGRAYEQYF. In DNA, the CDR3 is TGTGCCAGCAGCTTGGGCAGGGCCTACGAGCAGTACTTC. The variable domain in full, with the rest retrieved from reference TRBV5-6 and TRBJ2-7, is DAGVTQSPTHLIKTRGQQVTLRCSPKSGHDTVSWYQQALGQGPQFIFQYYEEEERQRGNFPDRFSGHQFPNYSSELNVNALLLGDSALYLCASSLGRAYEQYFGPGTRLTVT.

The V and J genes are TRBV4-2 and TRBJ1-1, with a tentative D call TRBD1 (5 bases). Per germline, CDR1 LGHNA and CDR2 YNFKEQ. The CDR3 length is 14 residues. Trimming shortened V by 2 bases and J by 1 base, and 8 bases separated the two germline ends. The DNA for the CDR3 is TGTGCCAGCAGCCAAACACAGGAGAACACTGAAGCTTTCTTT. Amino acids: CASSQTQENTEAFF.

The chain joins TRBV6-2 or TRBV6-3 to TRBJ1-1; the D gene is possibly TRBD1 (6 bases). Per the germline V gene, CDR1 is MNHEY and CDR2 is SVGEGT. Trimming stripped 6 bases from V and 6 bases from J, with 14 bases between. CDR3 size: 13 residues. CDR3 bases: TGTGCCAGCAGAGGGGGTCTGATCGCTGAAGCTTTCTTT. Protein: CASRGGLIAEAFF.

This clonotype has a count of ten or more. This sequence joins TRBV7-2 and TRBJ1-6; tentative D call: TRBD1 (5 bases). Germline assignment: CDR1 SGHTA and CDR2 FQGNSA. CDR3 length equals 13 residues. Trimming pared 1 base from V and 10 bases from J, leaving 8 bases between. CDR3 nucleotides: TGTGCCAGCAGCTTAGTGTGGGACTCACCCCTCCACTTT. This encodes CASSLVWDSPLHF.

In this sample, this clonotype turned up many times. V and J are TRBV15 and TRBJ2-1; weak D call: TRBD1 (5 bases). The CDR3 is 15 residues long. V lost 0 bases to trimming and J lost 10 bases, with 16 bases between them. In germline, CDR1 is LNHNV, CDR2 YYDKDF (reference sequence). CDR3: CATSRDAAGRREQFF. CDR3 DNA: TGTGCCACCAGCAGAGATGCGGCAGGGCGAAGGGAGCAGTTCTTC. The full variable domain, with the rest looked up from reference TRBV15 and TRBJ2-1, is DAMVIQNPRYQVTQFGKPVTLSCSQTLNHNVMYWYQQKSSQAPKLLFHYYDKDFNNEADTPDNFQSRRPNTSFCFLDIRSPGLGDTAMYLCATSRDAAGRREQFFGPGTRLTVL.

This clonotype was picked up many times. The chain combines TRBV28 with TRBJ2-1; TRBD2 agrees at 9 bases. Per the germline V gene, CDR1 is MDHEN and CDR2 is SYDVKM. With 8 bases clipped from V and 0 bases from J, the junction kept 2 bases outside the gene matches. The CDR3 extends over 14 amino acids. The CDR3 loop reads CASVSGGSYNEQFF. The CDR3 nucleotides are TGTGCCAGCGTTAGCGGGGGCTCCTACAATGAGCAGTTCTTC.

This clonotype has ten or more counts. The chain employs TRBV18 and TRBJ1-2; D uncertain. CDR1 KGHSH and CDR2 LQKENI come from the germline V gene. The CDR3 has 14 amino acids. V was shortened by 3 bases and J by 5 bases, with 13 bases between the two germline ends. The CDR3 sequence: CASSPSGRGYGYTF. The CDR3 coding sequence is TGTGCCAGCTCACCCTCGGGCAGAGGATATGGCTACACCTTC.

Many counts were recorded for this clonotype. This chain uses TRBV20-1 with TRBJ2-3; D is ambiguous. The CDR3 length is 8 residues. Germline V gene sequence: CDR1 DFQATT, CDR2 SNEGSKA (reference sequence). As DNA, the CDR3 is TGCAGCCTAGATACGCAGTATTTT. This sequence encodes CSLDTQYF.

This clonotype was seen repeatedly, ten times or more. The rearrangement links TRBV3-1 to TRBJ1-1; 7 bases map to TRBD1. V gave up 0 bases and J gave up 10 bases; unmatched junction bases: 5. Germline CDR1 is LGHDT and CDR2 is YNNKEL (reference sequence). The CDR3 runs to 13 residues. The CDR3 sequence is CASSQETHRGAFF. Here the CDR3 DNA reads TGTGCCAGCAGCCAAGAGACCCACAGGGGAGCTTTCTTT.

This clonotype was observed at least ten times. This chain uses TRBV20-1 with TRBJ2-1, with 11 bases identical to TRBD2. The J segment lost 3 bases and the V segment lost 6 bases, leaving 7 bases of the junction unmatched. Germline V gives CDR1 DFQATT, CDR2 SNEGSKA (reference sequence). The CDR3 length is 15 residues. CDR3: CSARPGLAVYNEQFF. The CDR3 nucleotides read TGCAGTGCCCGTCCGGGACTAGCGGTCTACAATGAGCAGTTCTTC.

The chain has TRBV5-6 and TRBJ2-1; tentatively, D is TRBD1 or TRBD2 (5 bases each). V dropped 0 bases and J dropped 10 bases, with 11 bases sitting between them. Per germline, CDR1 SGHDT and CDR2 YYEEEE. There are 13 residues in the CDR3. CDR3: CASSLGGAYEQFF. CDR3 DNA: TGTGCCAGCAGCTTGGGAGGGGCCTACGAGCAGTTCTTC. The full variable domain, in which reference TRBV5-6 and TRBJ2-1 provide the parts outside the CDR3, is DAGVTQSPTHLIKTRGQQVTLRCSPKSGHDTVSWYQQALGQGPQFIFQYYEEEERQRGNFPDRFSGHQFPNYSSELNVNALLLGDSALYLCASSLGGAYEQFFGPGTRLTVL.

This clonotype was seen more than once but under ten times. V usage is TRBV20-1 and J usage is TRBJ2-2, with 9 bases that match TRBD1. This CDR3 region has 14 residues. Germline values: CDR1 DFQATT, CDR2 SNEGSKA (reference sequence). V gave up 1 base and J gave up 3 bases; unmatched junction bases: 0. Here the CDR3 DNA reads TGCAGTGCTAGAGGACAGGGGGACACCGGGGAGCTGTTTTTT. This encodes CSARGQGDTGELFF.

The V call is TRBV6-6, the J call TRBJ2-3, with 14 bases that match TRBD2. The germline CDR1 and CDR2 sequences are MNHNY and SVGAGI (reference sequence). The CDR3 runs to 17 residues. The J segment lost 4 bases and the V segment lost 1 base, leaving 4 bases of the junction unmatched. Here the CDR3 DNA reads TGTGCCAGCAGTTACTGGGAGACTAGCGGGGGGGCAGATACGCAGTATTTT. Its translation is CASSYWETSGGADTQYF.

The table lists this clonotype with many counts. The chain links TRBV20-1 to TRBJ2-7; 16 positions match TRBD2. J gave up 0 bases and V 4 bases, and 15 bases lay outside the gene matches. CDR3 size: 20 residues. In germline, CDR1 is DFQATT, CDR2 SNEGSKA (reference sequence). For the CDR3, the DNA is TGCAGTGCTATTCCTCTTCCGGGACTAGCGGGGGGGTACAGCTCCTACGAGCAGTACTTC. Translated: CSAIPLPGLAGGYSSYEQYF.

Points on this clonotype: Just one base apart from a much larger clone, this may be a read error. V and J are TRBV9 and TRBJ2-1, with 13 positions matching TRBD2. The DNA end lines up better with TRBJ2-7; the J call may be wrong. The CDR3 consists of 17 residues. CDR1 SGDLS and CDR2 YYNGEE come from the germline V gene. The DNA for the CDR3 is TGTGCCAGCACGCAGGGACTAGCGGGGAGCTCCTACAATGAGCAGTACTTC. Translating gives CASTQGLAGSSYNEQYF.

Turning to this clonotype: This may stem from a read error, because a much larger clone lies one nucleotide away. The rearrangement joins TRBV19 to TRBJ1-1, with D perhaps matching TRBD1 (6 bases). With 7 bases removed from V and 1 base from J, the gap between germline ends came to 16 bases. This CDR3 region has 15 residues. CDR1 LNHDA and CDR2 SQIVND come from the germline V gene (reference sequence). CDR3: CASTPGDTKNTEAFF. The CDR3 DNA reads as TGTGCCAGTACCCCGGGGGACACCAAGAACACTGAAGCTTTCTTT.

V and J are TRBV5-5 and TRBJ2-3; D uncertain. The V end was cut by 4 bases, the J end by 5 bases, with 8 bases between. Per the germline V gene, CDR1 is SGHKS and CDR2 is YYEKEE (reference sequence). The CDR3 extends over 12 amino acids. This chain's CDR3 is CASSEYRDTQYF. In nucleotides, the CDR3 is TGTGCCAGCAGCGAGTACCGAGATACGCAGTATTTT.

This clonotype was seen ten or more times. This chain joins TRBV11-2 and TRBJ2-7; unclear D gene. The germline V gene has CDR1 SGHAT and CDR2 FQNNGV. The CDR3 contains 13 residues. Trimming removed 5 bases from V and 9 bases from J, with 17 bases in between. CDR3 sequence reads: CASSSLGAIRQYF. The CDR3 DNA is TGTGCCAGCAGCAGCTTAGGCGCGATTCGGCAGTACTTC.

A single count supports this clonotype. The genes are TRBV4-2 and TRBJ2-1; D is perhaps TRBD1 (5 bases). This CDR3 contains 11 residues. Germline CDR1 is LGHNA and CDR2 is YNFKEQ. V dropped 4 bases and J dropped 10 bases, with 8 bases sitting between them. The CDR3 region has the DNA TGTGCCAGCAGCCCAAACAGGGAGCAGTTCTTC. It specifies CASSPNREQFF.

The chain is built from TRBV20-1 and TRBJ1-1; tentatively, D is TRBD1 (5 bases). The CDR3 spans 14 residues. Germline assignment: CDR1 DFQATT and CDR2 SNEGSKA (reference sequence). Trimming shortened V by 3 bases and J by 5 bases, and 16 bases separated the two germline ends. The CDR3 DNA sequence: TGCAGTGCTAGCCCTAGACAGCCGGGGACTGAAGCTTTCTTT. Protein: CSASPRQPGTEAFF.

The rearrangement links TRBV6-1 to TRBJ2-3; D may correspond to TRBD1 or TRBD2 (5 bases each). V lost 6 bases to trimming and J lost 2 bases, with 15 bases between them. This CDR3 is built from 15 residues. From germline, CDR1 is MNHNS and CDR2 SASEGT. CDR3 nucleotide sequence: TGTGCCAGCAGCCGGGACCGAAGAAACACAGATACGCAGTATTTT. It codes for CASSRDRRNTDTQYF.

As for this clonotype: A much more abundant neighbour one base away suggests this may be a read error. The genes are TRBV19 and TRBJ2-1, with 7 bases that match TRBD1. The ends lost 7 bases at V and 13 bases at J; junction bases unmatched: 16. The CDR3 contains 14 residues. CDR1 LNHDA and CDR2 SQIVND come from the germline V gene (reference sequence). CDR3 sequence (DNA): TGTGCCAGTAATGACGGGACAGTTCGCGAGACCCAGTTCTTC. It specifies CASNDGTVRETQFF.

This clonotype was observed a handful of times. The chain combines TRBV10-3 with TRBJ2-1; D may match TRBD1 or TRBD2 (6 bases each). The V and J ends lost 6 bases and 7 bases respectively, with 10 bases between them. The germline CDR1 and CDR2 sequences are ENHRY and SYGVKD. The CDR3 covers 12 residues. CDR3 DNA: TGTGCCATCAGGGACAGCGGGAATGAGCAGTTCTTC. Amino acid sequence: CAIRDSGNEQFF.

Comment on this clonotype: This may arise from a read error, as a much more abundant clone is one base away. The chain recombines TRBV27 with TRBJ2-1; a possible D gene is TRBD2 (5 bases). This CDR3 is 13 amino acids long. Germline-derived CDR1 and CDR2 are MNHEY and SMNVEV (reference sequence). V was pared by 9 bases and J by 6 bases, with 15 bases between. The CDR3 loop reads CASGFRAGNEQFF. The CDR3 nucleotides read TGTGCCAGTGGGTTTCGGGCGGGCAATGAGCAGTTCTTC.

The chain recombines TRBV29-1 with TRBJ1-4; D is perhaps TRBD1 (5 bases). The length of the CDR3 is 14 residues. Germline V gene lookup returns CDR1 SQVTM and CDR2 ANQGSEA. V was clipped by 4 bases and J by 0 bases, with 9 bases between them. CDR3 loop: CSVAGGATNEKLFF. The CDR3 DNA sequence: TGCAGCGTTGCCGGGGGAGCAACTAATGAAAAACTGTTTTTT.

The sample holds a few counts of this clonotype. The chain has TRBV6-1 and TRBJ2-2, with D tentatively TRBD1 or TRBD2 (5 bases each). Trimming removed 6 bases from V and 5 bases from J, with 13 bases in between. Looked up from germline, CDR1 is MNHNS and CDR2 is SASEGT. The CDR3 is 14 amino acids. CDR3 amino acids: CASSGAVTTGELFF. The CDR3 DNA sequence: TGTGCCAGCAGCGGGGCAGTTACGACCGGGGAGCTGTTTTTT.

This clonotype was found many times. This chain connects TRBV7-7 to TRBJ2-3, with a possible D match to TRBD2 (6 bases). This CDR3 has 13 amino acids. The germline gives CDR1 SSHAT, CDR2 FNYEAQ (reference sequence). Written as DNA, the CDR3 is TGTGCTAGCCTCCCTCCTGGTCTAGCGAAGCAGTATTTT. It translates to CASLPPGLAKQYF. Full variable domain (remainder filled in from reference TRBV7-7 and TRBJ2-3): GAGVSQSPRYKVTKRGQDVTLRCDPISSHATLYWYQQALGQGPEFLTYFNYEAQPDKSGLPSDRFSAERPEGSISTLTIQRTEQRDSAMYRCASLPPGLAKQYFGPGTRLTVL.

This chain uses TRBV18 with TRBJ1-2; possible D gene TRBD1, 6 bases. Germline V lookup: CDR1 KGHSH, CDR2 LQKENI. The V gene lost 1 base and the J gene lost 7 bases, with 16 bases spanning the gap. The CDR3 has 15 residues. The CDR3 DNA sequence: TGTGCCAGCTCACCACAGAGGACAGATCTGTCTGGCTACACCTTC. Protein: CASSPQRTDLSGYTF.

Regarding this clonotype: An end of the junction differs from the germline gene, which may be a read error. The chain couples TRBV9 to TRBJ2-5, with a weak D call TRBD2 (5 bases). This CDR3 region has 12 residues. Germline CDR1 and CDR2: SGDLS and YYNGEE. The CDR3 DNA is TGTGCCAGCAGCCCCCAGGAGGAGACCCGGTACTTC. Protein sequence: CASSPQEETRYF.

The rearrangement joins TRBV5-1 to TRBJ2-7, with D tentatively TRBD2 (5 bases). The J call is doubtful: the DNA matches TRBJ2-5 better. CDR3 length equals 12 residues. Germline CDR1 SGHRS, CDR2 YFSETQ. Here the CDR3 reads CASSGRNETQYF. CDR3 nucleotide sequence: TGCGCCAGCAGCGGGAGAAATGAGACCCAGTACTTC.

In its sample, this clonotype was seen many times. This chain links TRBV30 with TRBJ1-2; D gene unclear. The CDR3 runs to 12 residues. CDR1 GTSNPN and CDR2 SVGIG come from the germline V gene (reference sequence). Between the trimmed V and J ends, which lost 0 bases and 3 bases, there was a span of 5 bases. The CDR3 sequence: CAWSVQHYGYTF. CDR3 bases: TGTGCCTGGAGTGTACAACACTATGGCTACACCTTC.